One sample yielded the 25 T cell receptor beta chains listed below, sequenced in a study of cytomegalovirus exposure and HLA in healthy donors. Primers included in the PCR were 60 Vbeta and 13 Jbeta primers. Here immunoSEQ multiplex PCR was the method, and the copy in TCRdb shows in-frame clones only, minus some. The repertoire holds around 91,000 clones, with around 60% as singletons. The sample taken for sequencing was PBMCs. Source of these receptors: a man aged 60 to 69 in good health and CMV-seronegative.

The chain carries TRBV28 and TRBJ2-3, with unresolved D. Germline values: CDR1 MDHEN, CDR2 SYDVKM. The CDR3 sequence is 15 residues long. V was clipped by 7 bases and J by 0 bases, with 14 bases between them. DNA of the CDR3: TGTGCCAGCACCCTTGGGCTTCCGAGCACAGATACGCAGTATTTT. It is translated as CASTLGLPSTDTQYF.

A few counts support this clone. This sequence joins TRBV6-1 and TRBJ1-6; no firm D call. This CDR3 contains 15 residues. CDR1 is MNHNS, CDR2 SASEGT, per germline. Trimming took off 8 bases at V and 2 bases at J, with 13 bases between the two ends. CDR3 bases: TGTGCCAGCTACGGGTCCAGTCCCTATAATTCACCCCTCCACTTT. Protein sequence: CASYGSSPYNSPLHF.

This chain uses TRBV27 with TRBJ2-2, with 8 bases fitting TRBD1. The ends lost 1 base at V and 1 base at J; junction bases unmatched: 5. CDR1 is MNHEY and CDR2 is SMNVEV in the germline V gene (reference sequence). The CDR3 has 17 residues. In DNA form, the CDR3 reads TGTGCCAGCAGTTTATTCGGGACAGGAGGGAACACCGGGGAGCTGTTTTTT. Its protein product is CASSLFGTGGNTGELFF.

The chain links TRBV28 to TRBJ2-4; D not resolved. V was shortened by 6 bases and J by 0 bases, with 12 bases between the two germline ends. The germline V gene has CDR1 MDHEN and CDR2 SYDVKM. This CDR3 comprises 15 residues. For the CDR3, the DNA is TGTGCCAGCAGCTTTGCTTCAGGAGCCAAAAACATTCAGTACTTC. It codes for CASSFASGAKNIQYF.

J is TRBJ2-1 and V is TRBV7-9; 13 bases are a match to TRBD2. Germline V CDR1 and CDR2: SEHNR, FQNEAQ (reference sequence). The CDR3 spans 15 residues. V shed 4 bases, J shed 5 bases, and the junction held 2 bases outside the gene matches. CDR3 sequence reads: CASSWTSGGHNEQFF. The CDR3 nucleotides are TGTGCCAGCAGCTGGACTAGCGGGGGACACAATGAGCAGTTCTTC.

This clone appeared once. V usage is TRBV19 and J usage is TRBJ1-4; 10 nucleotides agree with TRBD1. Trimming at V came to 5 bases and at J to 5 bases, leaving 5 bases not matched to a gene. This CDR3 spans 15 amino acids. Germline V gives CDR1 LNHDA, CDR2 SQIVND (reference sequence). The CDR3 here is CASSPRTGGNEKLFF. The CDR3 DNA reads TGTGCCAGTAGTCCCCGGACAGGGGGAAATGAAAAACTGTTTTTT.

This clone was observed a handful of times. The chain recombines TRBV10-2 with TRBJ2-6; D remains ambiguous. Germline loops: CDR1 WSHSY, CDR2 SAAADI. The CDR3 extends over 13 amino acids. V dropped 7 bases and J dropped 2 bases, with 6 bases sitting between them. Here the CDR3 reads CASTPTGANVLTF. The DNA for the CDR3 is TGCGCCAGCACTCCTACTGGGGCCAACGTCCTGACTTTC.

The gene calls are TRBV5-1 and TRBJ2-1; a weak D match, TRBD2 (6 bases). V was clipped by 5 bases and J by 5 bases, with 14 bases between them. The CDR3 contains 14 residues. In germline, CDR1 is SGHRS, CDR2 YFSETQ. The CDR3, as DNA: TGCGCCAGCAGTCGTAGTGCGGGGAACAATGAGCAGTTCTTC. Amino acid sequence: CASSRSAGNNEQFF.

The rearrangement links TRBV6-7 to TRBJ2-4; maybe TRBD2 (6 bases). TRBV6-7 is designated an ORF whose function remains uncertain. V lost 4 bases and J lost 6, with 19 bases in between. This CDR3 is 16 amino acids long. This CDR3 is CASSSHPVGAGNIQYF. The CDR3 DNA follows: TGTGCCAGCAGTTCCCACCCGGTGGGAGCGGGAAACATTCAGTACTTC.

This chain uses TRBV6-1 with TRBJ2-3, with D maybe TRBD2 (7 bases). The CDR3 extends over 15 amino acids. Trimming took 1 base from V and 6 from J, leaving 14 bases between them. Germline V gene data show CDR1 as MNHNS and CDR2 as SASEGT. The CDR3 bases are TGTGCCAGCAGTGAAGAGGGGGGGGGTGCCGATACGCAGTATTTT. Translation gives CASSEEGGGADTQYF.

The genes are TRBV5-4 and TRBJ2-7; 8 bases agree with TRBD2. Germline V gene data show CDR1 as SGHNT and CDR2 as YYREEE (reference sequence). V trimming: 4 bases; J trimming: 2 bases; junction bases outside the gene matches: 5. This CDR3 spans 14 amino acids. CDR3 in DNA: TGTGCCAGCAGCCGCGCGGGAGGAACCTACGAGCAGTACTTC. Protein sequence: CASSRAGGTYEQYF.

This chain joins TRBV29-1 and TRBJ1-2, with 7 nucleotides matching TRBD1. This CDR3 contains 11 residues. J lost 4 bases, V lost 7 bases, and 3 bases had no gene match. Per germline, CDR1 SQVTM and CDR2 ANQGSEA. In nucleotides, the CDR3 is TGCAGCGGAAGGACAGGCTATGGCTACACCTTC. Amino acid sequence: CSGRTGYGYTF.

J is TRBJ1-1 and V is TRBV23-1, with 10 bases fitting TRBD1. TRBV23-1 is assigned to the ORF class and has an uncertain function. The V gene end was trimmed by 9 bases and the J gene end by 6 bases; junction bases not matched to a gene: 13. There are 15 residues in the CDR3. CDR3 DNA sequence: TGCGCCAGGAGTTGGAATGCAGGACAGGGGGCTGAAGCTTTCTTT. Encoded protein: CARSWNAGQGAEAFF.

V gene TRBV27 combines with J gene TRBJ1-5, with TRBD1 identical over 11 bases. CDR3 size: 14 residues. The germline V gene encodes CDR1 MNHEY and CDR2 SMNVEV (reference sequence). Trimming cost V 4 bases and J 10 bases; bases outside gene matches: 6. CDR3 nucleotides: TGTGCCAGCAGTTACGGGACAGGGGGGGGCCCCCAGCATTTT. It translates to CASSYGTGGGPQHF.

The chain couples TRBV30 to TRBJ2-3; D might be TRBD1 (6 bases). Germline CDR1 reads GTSNPN; CDR2 reads SVGIG (reference sequence). Trimming pared 3 bases from V and 1 base from J, leaving 14 bases between. This CDR3 is 15 amino acids long. CDR3 loop: CAWRATGWGTDTQYF. CDR3 in DNA: TGTGCCTGGAGGGCTACAGGGTGGGGCACAGATACGCAGTATTTT.

The sample holds a few counts of this clone. The chain has TRBV30 and TRBJ2-2, with 9 bases lining up with TRBD1. There are 13 residues in the CDR3. Germline V CDR1 and CDR2: GTSNPN, SVGIG (reference sequence). V was pared by 1 base and J by 14 bases, with 8 bases of the junction left unmatched. In DNA form, the CDR3 reads TGTGCCTGGAGTGCTCCCGGGACAGGGTATCTGTTTTTT. Translating gives CAWSAPGTGYLFF.

The chain recombines TRBV6-5 with TRBJ2-1; D is possibly TRBD1 (6 bases). This CDR3 region has 14 residues. V lost 4 bases and J 9 bases, leaving 16 bases between the germline ends. Germline CDR1 reads MNHEY; CDR2 reads SVGAGI. CDR3 DNA: TGTGCCAGCAGTTTATCTACAGGGTGGGTTGAGCAGTTCTTC. Its protein product is CASSLSTGWVEQFF.

This clone was counted a few times. The chain uses TRBV6-4 and TRBJ1-2, with TRBD1 identical over 7 bases. The CDR3 contains 12 residues. Trimming took 8 bases from V and 3 from J; bases not matched to a gene: 3. Germline CDR1 and CDR2: MRHNA and SNTAGT. For the CDR3, the DNA is TGTGCCAGCCGGGGGACAGACTATGGCTACACCTTC. It encodes CASRGTDYGYTF.

The rearrangement links TRBV7-9 to TRBJ1-1; the match to TRBD1 covers 7 bases. J was trimmed by 4 bases and V by 3 bases; bases with no gene match: 2. In germline, CDR1 is SEHNR, CDR2 FQNEAQ (reference sequence). CDR3 size: 13 residues. The CDR3 nucleotides are TGTGCCAGCAGCTTCCGGGACAGCACTGAAGCTTTCTTT. Translated: CASSFRDSTEAFF.

This clone was seen a handful of times. The rearrangement joins TRBV7-9 to TRBJ2-5; 7 nucleotides line up with TRBD1. V trimming: 4 bases; J trimming: 0 bases; junction bases outside the gene matches: 8. The V gene's germline CDR1 is SEHNR and CDR2 FQNEAQ (reference sequence). This CDR3 comprises 16 residues. CDR3 nucleotide sequence: TGTGCCAGCAGCTCCGGACAGGCACGAAACCAAGAGACCCAGTACTTC. Residues: CASSSGQARNQETQYF.

The CDR3 sequence is CASSSRTGGNGELFF. CDR3 sequence (DNA): TGTGCCAGCAGTTCTCGGACAGGGGGAAACGGGGAGCTGTTTTTT. The rearrangement links TRBV27 to TRBJ2-2, with 10 nucleotides matching TRBD1. J was trimmed by 7 bases and V by 4 bases; bases with no gene match: 6. CDR1 is MNHEY, CDR2 SMNVEV, per germline (reference sequence). The CDR3 totals 15 residues.

The chain employs TRBV6-1 and TRBJ2-7, with TRBD1 matching over 7 bases. The trim removed 5 bases at V and 7 bases at J, leaving 11 bases unmatched. Looked up from germline, CDR1 is MNHNS and CDR2 is SASEGT. The CDR3 runs to 14 residues. The CDR3 DNA is TGTGCCAGCAGTTATGGCCAGGGGGAGTGGGAGCAGTACTTC. It is translated as CASSYGQGEWEQYF.

The rearrangement links TRBV9 to TRBJ1-1; D is unclear. Germline V gene data show CDR1 as SGDLS and CDR2 as YYNGEE. This CDR3 has 14 residues. V lost 4 bases and J lost 3, with 13 bases in between. The CDR3 DNA reads TGTGCCAGCAGCTTAATGTCCCGGGACACTGAAGCTTTCTTT. It translates to CASSLMSRDTEAFF. The variable domain in full, completed from reference TRBV9 and TRBJ1-1, reads DSGVTQTPKHLITATGQRVTLRCSPRSGDLSVYWYQQSLDQGLQFLIQYYNGEERAKGNILERFSAQQFPDLHSELNLSSLELGDSALYFCASSLMSRDTEAFFGQGTRLTVV.

The chain is built from TRBV7-9 and TRBJ1-5, with TRBD1 matching 8 bases. The CDR3 sequence is 15 residues long. CDR1 is SEHNR, CDR2 FQNEAQ, per germline (reference sequence). V dropped 5 bases and J dropped 1; count of bases not matched to a gene: 4. CDR3 bases: TGTGCCAGCAGCGCGCAGGGGGCGAGCAATCAGCCCCAGCATTTT. Translating it yields CASSAQGASNQPQHF.

The chain joins TRBV7-2 to TRBJ1-6, with 7 bases identical to TRBD1. This CDR3 has 13 residues. The germline V gene has CDR1 SGHTA and CDR2 FQGNSA. Trimming cost V 5 bases and J 9 bases; bases outside gene matches: 4. The CDR3 spells CASSPDRVSPLHF. CDR3 nucleotide sequence: TGTGCCAGCAGCCCTGACAGGGTTTCACCCCTCCACTTT.